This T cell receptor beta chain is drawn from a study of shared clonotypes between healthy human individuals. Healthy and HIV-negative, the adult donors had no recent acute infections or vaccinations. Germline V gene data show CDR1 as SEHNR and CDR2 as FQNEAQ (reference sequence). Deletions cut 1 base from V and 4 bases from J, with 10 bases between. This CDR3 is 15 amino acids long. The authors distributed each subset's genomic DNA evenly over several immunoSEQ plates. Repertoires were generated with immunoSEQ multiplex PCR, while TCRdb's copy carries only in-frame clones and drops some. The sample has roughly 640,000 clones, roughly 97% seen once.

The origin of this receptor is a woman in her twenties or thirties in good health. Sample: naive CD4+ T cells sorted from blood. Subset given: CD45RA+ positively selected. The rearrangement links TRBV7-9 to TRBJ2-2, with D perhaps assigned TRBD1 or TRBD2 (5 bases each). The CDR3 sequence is CASSLGGATTGELFF. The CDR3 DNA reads TGTGCCAGCAGCTTAGGAGGGGCGACCACCGGGGAGCTGTTTTTT.